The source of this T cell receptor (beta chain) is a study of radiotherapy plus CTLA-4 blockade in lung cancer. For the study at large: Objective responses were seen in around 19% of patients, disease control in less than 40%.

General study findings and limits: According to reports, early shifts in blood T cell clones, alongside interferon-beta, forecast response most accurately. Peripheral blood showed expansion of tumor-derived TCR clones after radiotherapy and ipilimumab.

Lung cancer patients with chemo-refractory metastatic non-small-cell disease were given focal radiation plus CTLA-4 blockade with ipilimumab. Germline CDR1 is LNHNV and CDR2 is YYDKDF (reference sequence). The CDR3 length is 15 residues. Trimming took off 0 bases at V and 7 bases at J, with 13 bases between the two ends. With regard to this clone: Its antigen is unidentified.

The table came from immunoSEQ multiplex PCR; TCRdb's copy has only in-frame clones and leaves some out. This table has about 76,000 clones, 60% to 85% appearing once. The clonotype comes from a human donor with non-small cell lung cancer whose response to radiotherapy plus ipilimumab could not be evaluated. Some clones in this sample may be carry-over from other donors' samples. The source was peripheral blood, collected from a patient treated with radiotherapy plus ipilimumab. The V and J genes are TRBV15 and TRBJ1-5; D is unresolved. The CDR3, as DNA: TGTGCCACCAGCAGAGATCGAAGTCGGGGACAGCCCCAGCATTTT. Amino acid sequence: CATSRDRSRGQPQHF.